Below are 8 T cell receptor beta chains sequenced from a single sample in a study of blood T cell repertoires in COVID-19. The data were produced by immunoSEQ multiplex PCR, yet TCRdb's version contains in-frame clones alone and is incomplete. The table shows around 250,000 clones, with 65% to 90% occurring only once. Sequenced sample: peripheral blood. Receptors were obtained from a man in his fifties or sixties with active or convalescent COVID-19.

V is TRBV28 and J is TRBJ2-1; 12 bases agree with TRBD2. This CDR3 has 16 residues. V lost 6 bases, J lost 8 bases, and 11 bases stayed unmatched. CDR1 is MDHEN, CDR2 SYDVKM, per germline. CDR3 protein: CASSPTTSGSGDEQFF. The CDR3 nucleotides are TGTGCCAGCAGCCCCACGACTAGCGGGAGTGGGGATGAGCAGTTCTTC.

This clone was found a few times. CDR3 protein: CASTRRLPPYEQYF. The CDR3 DNA reads as TGTGCCAGCACTAGACGGCTGCCCCCCTACGAGCAGTACTTC. The chain carries TRBV2 and TRBJ2-7; D gene ambiguous. Per germline, CDR1 SNHLY and CDR2 FYNNEI. Trimming left V 7 bases short and J 2 bases short, with 15 bases between. CDR3 length: 14 amino acids.

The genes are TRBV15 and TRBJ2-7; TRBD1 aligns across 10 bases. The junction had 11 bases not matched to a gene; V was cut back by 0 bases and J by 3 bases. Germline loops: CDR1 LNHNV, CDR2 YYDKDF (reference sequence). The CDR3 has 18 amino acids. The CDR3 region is CATSRDPSSTGGIYEQYF. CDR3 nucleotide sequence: TGTGCCACCAGCAGAGATCCGAGTTCGACAGGGGGCATCTACGAGCAGTACTTC. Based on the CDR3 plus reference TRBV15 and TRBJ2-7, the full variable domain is DAMVIQNPRYQVTQFGKPVTLSCSQTLNHNVMYWYQQKSSQAPKLLFHYYDKDFNNEADTPDNFQSRRPNTSFCFLDIRSPGLGDTAMYLCATSRDPSSTGGIYEQYFGPGTRLTVT.

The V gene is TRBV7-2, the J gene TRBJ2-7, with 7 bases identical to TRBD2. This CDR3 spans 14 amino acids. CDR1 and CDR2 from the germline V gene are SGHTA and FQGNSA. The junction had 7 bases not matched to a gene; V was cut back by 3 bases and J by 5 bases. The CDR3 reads CASSFGGSWDEQYF. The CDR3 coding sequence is TGTGCCAGCAGCTTCGGCGGGAGTTGGGACGAGCAGTACTTC.

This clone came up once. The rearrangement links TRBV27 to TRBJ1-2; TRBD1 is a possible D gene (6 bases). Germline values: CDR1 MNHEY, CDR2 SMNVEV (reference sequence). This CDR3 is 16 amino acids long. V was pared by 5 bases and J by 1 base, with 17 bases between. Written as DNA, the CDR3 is TGTGCCAGCAGTCCCTCTGGGGGGGCCTATAACTATGGCTACACCTTC. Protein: CASSPSGGAYNYGYTF.

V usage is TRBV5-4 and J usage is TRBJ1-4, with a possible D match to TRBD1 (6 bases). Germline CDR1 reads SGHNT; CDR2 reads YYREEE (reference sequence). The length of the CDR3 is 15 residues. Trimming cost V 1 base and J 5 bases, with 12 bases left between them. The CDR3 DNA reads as TGTGCCAGCAGCTTGCAGGGAGGGGGAAATGAAAAACTGTTTTTT. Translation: CASSLQGGGNEKLFF.

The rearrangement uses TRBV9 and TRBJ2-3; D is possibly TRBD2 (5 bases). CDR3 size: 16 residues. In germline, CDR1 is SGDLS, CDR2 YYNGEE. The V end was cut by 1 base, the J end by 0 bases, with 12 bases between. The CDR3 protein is CASSVLPGVSTDTQYF. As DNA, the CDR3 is TGTGCCAGCAGCGTACTCCCCGGGGTTAGCACAGATACGCAGTATTTT.

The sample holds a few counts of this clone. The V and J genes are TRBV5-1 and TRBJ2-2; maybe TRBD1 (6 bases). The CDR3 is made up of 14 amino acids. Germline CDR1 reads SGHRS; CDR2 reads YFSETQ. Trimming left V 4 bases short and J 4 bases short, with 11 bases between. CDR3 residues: CASSRQGSTGELFF. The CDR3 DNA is TGCGCCAGCAGCCGTCAGGGGAGCACCGGGGAGCTGTTTTTT.